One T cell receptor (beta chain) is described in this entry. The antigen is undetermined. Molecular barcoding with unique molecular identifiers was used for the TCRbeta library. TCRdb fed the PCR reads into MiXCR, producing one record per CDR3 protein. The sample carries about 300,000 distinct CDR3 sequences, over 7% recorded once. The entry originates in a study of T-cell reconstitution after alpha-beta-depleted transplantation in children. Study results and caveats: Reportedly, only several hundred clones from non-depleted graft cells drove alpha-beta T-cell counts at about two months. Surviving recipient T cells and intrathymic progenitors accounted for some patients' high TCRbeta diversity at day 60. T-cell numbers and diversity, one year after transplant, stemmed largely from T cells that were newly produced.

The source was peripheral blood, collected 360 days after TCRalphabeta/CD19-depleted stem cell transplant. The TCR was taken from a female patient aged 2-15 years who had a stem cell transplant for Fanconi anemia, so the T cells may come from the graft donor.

The CDR3 sequence is CSARDSGGLYNEQFF. The CDR3 bases are TGCAGTGCTAGAGATAGCGGGGGCCTTTACAATGAGCAGTTCTTC. The chain combines TRBV20-1 with TRBJ2-1, with 9 bases aligning to TRBD2. The CDR3 has 15 amino acids. Germline-derived CDR1 and CDR2 are DFQATT and SNEGSKA (reference sequence). V lost 0 bases, J lost 4 bases, and 4 bases stayed unmatched.